This T cell receptor (beta chain) was recovered during a study of cytomegalovirus exposure and HLA in healthy donors. Study background: Around 87 million unique TCRs, all from HLA-typed donors, were included in an early release of the data. Notes on the study in general: Productive rates of about 90% or about 30% were seen for most TCR beta V segments in an earlier analysis. There were 150 to 200 TCR beta chains listed as cytomegalovirus-associated. In a later analysis, HLA-associated beta chains showed higher expansion and lower generation probabilities than comparable chains.

CDR1 MNHNS and CDR2 SASEGT come from the germline V gene. This CDR3 spans 15 amino acids. V shed 7 bases and J 9 bases; nucleotides not matched to a gene: 13. Primers included in the PCR were 60 Vbeta and 13 Jbeta primers. Measured with immunoSEQ multiplex PCR; TCRdb has only the in-frame clones, and not every one. The sample lists 200,000 or so clones; about four fifths were seen once. As regards this clone: Antigen: not known.

The specimen was PBMCs. This TCR was sampled from a woman aged 25 to 39 in good health and CMV-seropositive. The chain uses TRBV6-1 and TRBJ2-1, with 9 positions matching TRBD2. Here the CDR3 reads CASNKREDSRPEQFF. CDR3 DNA sequence: TGTGCCAGCAACAAGCGGGAGGACAGCAGACCTGAGCAGTTCTTC.